These 19 T cell receptor beta chains share one sample of origin, sequenced in a study of PD-L1 blockade in urothelial cancer. Assay used: immunoSEQ multiplex PCR; TCRdb lists only in-frame clones, some missing. The sample holds some 120,000 clones; roughly 82% are singletons and the top ten take 2.4%. Time point meaning: peripheral blood 6 weeks after treatment start. The sample in question was PBMCs, obtained around atezolizumab (anti-PD-L1) treatment. The receptors here all came from a man aged 50 to 59 with urothelial cancer.

This clone was counted ten times or more. The rearrangement links TRBV2 to TRBJ2-7; D remains ambiguous. V shed 6 bases and J shed 1 base, with 13 bases lying between them. The CDR3 covers 14 residues. Germline values: CDR1 SNHLY, CDR2 FYNNEI. The CDR3 DNA reads TGTGCCAGCAGGGGCAGATTATTTTCCTACGAGCAGTACTTC. The encoded protein is CASRGRLFSYEQYF.

This clone was detected once. The V gene is TRBV7-2, the J gene TRBJ2-1; a possible D gene is TRBD2 (5 bases). Germline assignment: CDR1 SGHTA and CDR2 FQGNSA. The CDR3 is made up of 15 amino acids. V lost 5 bases and J 4 bases, leaving 15 bases between the germline ends. CDR3 coding DNA: TGTGCCAGCAGCCAACGTGGGAGCGCTTACAATGAGCAGTTCTTC. Translating it yields CASSQRGSAYNEQFF.

The rearrangement links TRBV11-3 to TRBJ1-3, with D unresolved. CDR1 is SGHNT, CDR2 YENEEA, per germline. V was cut by 4 bases and J by 8 bases, with 9 bases left in between. The length of the CDR3 is 12 residues. The CDR3 is CASSSGTDTIYF. The CDR3 DNA is TGTGCCAGCAGCTCCGGAACAGACACCATATATTTT.

This chain's CDR3 is CASSDMIRLEESNGYTF. The CDR3 DNA follows: TGTGCCAGCTCGGATATGATACGACTCGAAGAGTCCAATGGCTACACCTTC. This chain connects TRBV18 to TRBJ1-2; no clear D gene. This CDR3 comprises 17 residues. Trimming cost V 6 bases and J 6 bases, with 26 bases left between them. CDR1 KGHSH and CDR2 LQKENI come from the germline V gene.

A few counts support this clone. This chain uses TRBV7-9 with TRBJ1-4, with TRBD1 matching over 7 bases. V lost 5 bases to trimming and J lost 4 bases; unmatched junction nucleotides: 13. The V gene's germline CDR1 is SEHNR and CDR2 FQNEAQ (reference sequence). The CDR3 runs 17 residues. CDR3 nucleotides: TGTGCCAGCAGCCTTAGTTCGAAGGGGGCCCATAATGAAAAACTGTTTTTT. This gives the protein CASSLSSKGAHNEKLFF.

The chain has TRBV29-1 and TRBJ1-1; TRBD1 aligns across 7 bases. Germline CDR1 and CDR2: SQVTM and ANQGSEA. This CDR3 spans 11 amino acids. CDR3 coding DNA: TGCACCGCGACAGGGATCACTGAAGCTTTCTTT. Translating it yields CTATGITEAFF.

The J gene is TRBJ2-1, the V gene TRBV4-2; 13 bases agree with TRBD2. After removal of 8 bases from V and 6 bases from J, the junction contained 4 bases not matched to a gene. The CDR3 covers 14 residues. In germline, CDR1 is LGHNA, CDR2 YNFKEQ. The DNA for the CDR3 is TGTGCCAGCGGGGGACTAGCGGGAATCAATGAGCAGTTCTTC. This codes for CASGGLAGINEQFF.

This clone occurred a few times. The genes are TRBV5-1 and TRBJ1-1, with 9 bases lining up with TRBD1. This CDR3 spans 15 amino acids. V lost 3 bases to trimming and J lost 3 bases; unmatched junction nucleotides: 6. The V gene's germline CDR1 is SGHRS and CDR2 YFSETQ. The CDR3 loop is CASSWGQGGDTEAFF. CDR3 in DNA: TGCGCCAGCAGCTGGGGACAGGGCGGGGACACTGAAGCTTTCTTT.

The V gene is TRBV5-4, the J gene TRBJ2-1; possibly TRBD2 for D (6 bases). V lost 7 bases, J lost 5 bases, and 16 bases lay in between. The CDR3 contains 14 residues. Per germline, CDR1 SGHNT and CDR2 YYREEE (reference sequence). CDR3 coding DNA: TGTGCCAGCTATTTTAGCGGATTCGACAATGAGCAGTTCTTC. Its protein product is CASYFSGFDNEQFF.

The chain employs TRBV6-1 and TRBJ2-3; TRBD2 agrees at 13 bases. The CDR3 consists of 15 residues. V was pared by 6 bases and J by 7 bases, with 7 bases of the junction left unmatched. Germline V gene data show CDR1 as MNHNS and CDR2 as SASEGT. CDR3 DNA: TGTGCCAGCAGAGGGACTAGCGGGAATCCTTATACGCAGTATTTT. Amino acid sequence: CASRGTSGNPYTQYF.

This clone was seen a handful of times. V gene TRBV28 combines with J gene TRBJ1-6; D remains unclear. V was trimmed by 6 bases and J by 7 bases, leaving 10 bases between them. CDR1 MDHEN and CDR2 SYDVKM come from the germline V gene. The CDR3 extends over 13 amino acids. CDR3 sequence: CASRGSNNSPLHF. CDR3 nucleotide sequence: TGTGCCAGCAGGGGCAGTAACAATTCACCCCTCCACTTT.

The chain combines TRBV28 with TRBJ1-3; a weak D match, TRBD1 (6 bases). Germline lookup yields CDR1 MDHEN and CDR2 SYDVKM. The CDR3 consists of 13 residues. V was clipped by 3 bases and J by 9 bases, with 12 bases between them. The CDR3 DNA sequence: TGTGCCAGCAGTTTCTACCAGGGGCTCACCATATATTTT. Protein: CASSFYQGLTIYF. The full variable domain, with the rest looked up from reference TRBV28 and TRBJ1-3, is DVKVTQSSRYLVKRTGEKVFLECVQDMDHENMFWYRQDPGLGLRLIYFSYDVKMKEKGDIPEGYSVSREKKERFSLILESASTNQTSMYLCASSFYQGLTIYFGEGSWLTVV.

The rearrangement uses TRBV11-2 and TRBJ2-7; D is unclear. CDR3 length equals 12 residues. V lost 4 bases to trimming and J lost 0 bases, with 4 bases between them. Per the germline V gene, CDR1 is SGHAT and CDR2 is FQNNGV. The CDR3 DNA sequence: TGTGCCAGCAGCTCGAGCTCCTACGAGCAGTACTTC. Encoded protein: CASSSSSYEQYF.

This clone was detected once. The chain is built from TRBV5-6 and TRBJ2-1; 9 bases are shared with TRBD2. The CDR3 contains 13 residues. Germline values: CDR1 SGHDT, CDR2 YYEEEE. V lost 3 bases and J lost 13; bases outside the gene matches: 8. CDR3 region: CASSWTFSGSQFF. The CDR3 DNA is TGTGCCAGCAGCTGGACCTTTAGCGGGAGTCAGTTCTTC.

V usage is TRBV11-2 and J usage is TRBJ2-2, with D perhaps matching TRBD1 (6 bases). This CDR3 comprises 16 residues. V was pared by 4 bases and J by 6 bases, with 18 bases between. CDR1 SGHAT and CDR2 FQNNGV come from the germline V gene. DNA for the CDR3: TGTGCCAGCAGCTCACCGGGACATAGAAGCGCCGGGGAGCTGTTTTTT. It encodes CASSSPGHRSAGELFF.

The chain joins TRBV7-2 to TRBJ2-2; 12 positions agree with TRBD2. The CDR3 extends over 19 amino acids. In germline, CDR1 is SGHTA, CDR2 FQGNSA. Germline trimming cut 5 bases from V and 5 bases from J; bases unmatched to any gene: 15. CDR3 DNA sequence: TGTGCCAGCAGCCGCCCGGGACTCGCTAGCGGGAGGGGGACCGGGGAGCTGTTTTTT. It yields the protein CASSRPGLASGRGTGELFF.

This rearrangement joins TRBV9 to TRBJ2-3, with 9 bases identical to TRBD2. Germline trimming cut 3 bases from V and 1 base from J; bases unmatched to any gene: 6. Germline V gives CDR1 SGDLS, CDR2 YYNGEE. CDR3 length: 16 amino acids. CDR3 bases: TGTGCCAGCAGCGGACGGACTAGCGCCCGCACAGATACGCAGTATTTT. Encoded protein: CASSGRTSARTDTQYF.

The chain carries TRBV4-1 and TRBJ2-6; 11 nucleotides align to TRBD2. V shed 5 bases, J shed 0 bases, and the junction held 6 bases outside the gene matches. CDR3 length: 18 amino acids. Germline CDR1 reads MGHRA; CDR2 reads YSYEKL. The CDR3, as DNA: TGCGCCAGCAGCGCTCGACTAGCGGGACCCTCTGGGGCCAACGTCCTGACTTTC. This encodes CASSARLAGPSGANVLTF.

The chain joins TRBV6-6 to TRBJ1-1; 7 positions agree with TRBD1. This CDR3 has 14 residues. The germline V gene has CDR1 MNHNY and CDR2 SVGAGI (reference sequence). Trimming took 5 bases from V and 2 from J; bases not matched to a gene: 5. The CDR3 DNA reads as TGTGCCAGCAGTGCGCGGACAGGCAACACTGAAGCTTTCTTT. This sequence encodes CASSARTGNTEAFF.